This TCR beta chain emerged from a study of blood T cell repertoires in COVID-19. Overall study: Samples taken during acute and convalescent COVID-19 were collected in the United States, Italy and Spain. T cells, B-cell-depleted T cells, or PBMCs provided the cDNA or gDNA that served as material.

This clone appeared a single time. V was clipped by 4 bases and J by 0 bases; unmatched bases: 5. The CDR3 covers 16 residues. Germline-derived CDR1 and CDR2 are MGHDK and SYGVNS. Methods used by the authors: Amplification from reference gene primers served as the basis for estimated nucleated cell counts. Repertoires were generated with immunoSEQ multiplex PCR, while TCRdb's copy carries only in-frame clones and drops some. The V and J calls and clone size were taken over from that table, and D and trimming were inferred from the DNA. The sample shows 130,000 or so clones, more than 70% of them seen only once.

Sequencing input: peripheral blood. This chain links TRBV25-1 with TRBJ2-3; 9 bases are shared with TRBD2. The clonotype comes from a man between 60 and 75 years old with acute or convalescent COVID-19. The CDR3 nucleotides are TGTGCCAGCAGTGCGGGACTAGCCTTAAGCACAGATACGCAGTATTTT. As protein: CASSAGLALSTDTQYF.